Listed here are 25 T cell receptor beta chains from one sample, sequenced in a study of siplizumab effects on memory and regulatory T cells. TCRdb's copy holds only in-frame clones and misses some; the assay was immunoSEQ multiplex PCR. The sample yields some 1,000 clones, around four fifths seen once. Sequencing was done on a sample of TEMRA CD8+ T cells sorted from blood. Noted subset: unstimulated CD8+ CD45RA+ effector memory T cells. These receptors all stem from a human donor in good health.

This clone is hyperexpanded. The chain employs TRBV19 and TRBJ2-5, with 10 positions matching TRBD1. With V trimmed by 5 bases and J by 4 bases, 7 bases remained unmatched. The V gene's germline CDR1 is LNHDA and CDR2 SQIVND (reference sequence). CDR3 size: 15 residues. The CDR3 spells CASSRDRGFLETQYF. The CDR3, as DNA: TGTGCCAGTAGTCGGGACAGGGGATTTTTAGAGACCCAGTACTTC.

The V gene is TRBV25-1, the J gene TRBJ1-2; the match to TRBD1 covers 11 bases. The ends lost 4 bases at V and 3 bases at J; junction bases unmatched: 1. This CDR3 is 14 amino acids long. Germline CDR1 MGHDK, CDR2 SYGVNS. In DNA, the CDR3 is TGTGCCAGCAGTGGGACAGGGGGCTACTATGGCTACACCTTC. Its protein is CASSGTGGYYGYTF.

This chain links TRBV5-1 with TRBJ2-1; D tentatively reads TRBD1 or TRBD2 (5 bases each). Germline V gene sequence: CDR1 SGHRS, CDR2 YFSETQ. This CDR3 contains 15 residues. Trimming took 3 bases from V and 8 from J, leaving 18 bases between them. Here the CDR3 DNA reads TGCGCCAGCAGCTCCGGGACCAGCTCGGGTGATGAGCAGTTCTTC. Residues: CASSSGTSSGDEQFF.

The chain joins TRBV5-1 to TRBJ1-6; 7 nucleotides match TRBD1. The germline V gene has CDR1 SGHRS and CDR2 YFSETQ. J gave up 8 bases and V 4 bases, and 12 bases lay outside the gene matches. The length of the CDR3 is 16 residues. CDR3 DNA sequence: TGCGCCAGCAGCCCCCTCGGACAGGAGCGGGATTCACCCCTCCACTTT. It is translated as CASSPLGQERDSPLHF.

This clone occurred a few times. This chain connects TRBV7-3 to TRBJ2-5, with a possible D match to TRBD2 (6 bases). This CDR3 is built from 14 residues. The germline V and J ends were trimmed by 5 bases and 2 bases, with 12 bases remaining between them. The germline V gene encodes CDR1 SGHTA and CDR2 FQGTGA. CDR3: CASSLGTLQETQYF. The CDR3 DNA sequence: TGTGCCAGCAGCCTAGGGACTCTTCAAGAGACCCAGTACTTC.

This clone was observed a single time. The chain links TRBV9 to TRBJ1-5; D unclear. The CDR3 is 14 amino acids. CDR1 is SGDLS, CDR2 YYNGEE, per germline. V lost 4 bases to trimming and J lost 2 bases, with 10 bases between them. The CDR3 DNA sequence: TGTGCCAGCAGCCTACACGGGGGCAATCAGCCCCAGCATTTT. Protein product: CASSLHGGNQPQHF.

The chain carries TRBV4-1 and TRBJ1-2; D gene unclear. Germline V gene sequence: CDR1 MGHRA, CDR2 YSYEKL. The CDR3 runs to 12 residues. The V gene lost 4 bases and the J gene lost 10 bases, with 13 bases spanning the gap. The CDR3 loop reads CASSPPGLDYTF. The CDR3 DNA follows: TGCGCCAGCAGCCCACCGGGTTTGGACTACACCTTC.

The V call is TRBV2, the J call TRBJ2-3; D gene uncertain. From germline, CDR1 is SNHLY and CDR2 FYNNEI. The CDR3 extends over 13 amino acids. Trimming stripped 6 bases from V and 6 bases from J, with 13 bases between. The CDR3 coding sequence is TGTGCCAGCAGGGAAAGGAACGGGGATACGCAGTATTTT. It yields the protein CASRERNGDTQYF.

This chain joins TRBV4-3 and TRBJ1-5; possible D gene TRBD1, 5 bases. Germline V gene data show CDR1 as LGHNA and CDR2 as YSLEER. Trimming took 0 bases from V and 7 from J, leaving 10 bases between them. CDR3 size: 14 residues. Here the CDR3 DNA reads TGCGCCAGCAGCCAAGAGGGGGGTAGGCAGCCCCAGCATTTT. Its translation: CASSQEGGRQPQHF.

V usage is TRBV5-6 and J usage is TRBJ1-1, with 7 bases lining up with TRBD1. V shed 4 bases, J shed 6 bases, and the junction held 6 bases outside the gene matches. The CDR3 runs 13 residues. The germline CDR1 and CDR2 sequences are SGHDT and YYEEEE. CDR3 sequence: CASSQTGLAEAFF. The CDR3 DNA reads TGTGCCAGCAGCCAGACAGGGCTGGCTGAAGCTTTCTTT.

The rearrangement joins TRBV5-1 to TRBJ1-1, with D hard to call. V dropped 1 base and J dropped 10 bases, with 17 bases sitting between them. This CDR3 has 14 amino acids. Germline V gene lookup returns CDR1 SGHRS and CDR2 YFSETQ. CDR3 DNA: TGCGCCAGCAGCTTGCCAGGAGCACCGTTGGGAGCTTTCTTT. Translation gives CASSLPGAPLGAFF.

The chain has TRBV30 and TRBJ2-7; weak D call: TRBD1 (6 bases). Germline CDR1 is GTSNPN and CDR2 is SVGIG (reference sequence). The ends were cut back, 2 bases at V and 3 bases at J, with 14 bases in the middle. The CDR3 covers 14 residues. DNA of the CDR3: TGTGCCTGGAGTCCCTGGGACAAATACTACGAGCAGTACTTC. This translates into CAWSPWDKYYEQYF.

In its sample, this clone ranks as large (0.1 to 1%). V and J are TRBV5-1 and TRBJ1-2, with D hard to call. The CDR3 consists of 14 residues. Germline loops: CDR1 SGHRS, CDR2 YFSETQ. Trimming removed 0 bases from V and 0 bases from J, with 6 bases in between. For the CDR3, the DNA is TGCGCCAGCAGCTTGGGTCTGCCTAACTATGGCTACACCTTC. Translating it yields CASSLGLPNYGYTF.

The rearrangement links TRBV7-8 to TRBJ2-3; no clear D. This CDR3 comprises 14 residues. The germline V and J ends were trimmed by 5 bases and 6 bases, with 15 bases remaining between them. CDR1 and CDR2 (germline): SGHVS, FQNEAQ. The chain's CDR3 is CASSATETADTQYF. In nucleotides, the CDR3 is TGTGCCAGCAGCGCGACGGAAACAGCGGATACGCAGTATTTT.

In nucleotides, the CDR3 is TGTGCCAGCAGCCGTCAACCGGGCAATAAGAAAGAGACCCAGTACTTC. Translated: CASSRQPGNKKETQYF. This sequence joins TRBV14 and TRBJ2-5; no reliable D call. The germline V and J ends were trimmed by 4 bases and 3 bases, with 18 bases remaining between them. CDR1 and CDR2 (germline): SGHDN, FVKESK. The CDR3 has 16 amino acids.

The chain recombines TRBV9 with TRBJ2-3; D is possibly TRBD1 or TRBD2 (6 bases each). This CDR3 comprises 16 residues. The germline gives CDR1 SGDLS, CDR2 YYNGEE. V was trimmed by 5 bases and J by 2 bases, leaving 18 bases between them. CDR3 in amino acids: CASSLWGRGDTDTQYF. CDR3 DNA: TGTGCCAGCAGTCTTTGGGGGCGGGGCGACACAGATACGCAGTATTTT. Combining the CDR3 with reference TRBV9 and TRBJ2-3 gives the whole variable domain DSGVTQTPKHLITATGQRVTLRCSPRSGDLSVYWYQQSLDQGLQFLIQYYNGEERAKGNILERFSAQQFPDLHSELNLSSLELGDSALYFCASSLWGRGDTDTQYFGPGTRLTVL.

Only a few counts were recorded for this clone. The chain couples TRBV6-1 to TRBJ2-7, with D uncertain. Trimming took off 6 bases at V and 3 bases at J, with 6 bases between the two ends. The germline gives CDR1 MNHNS, CDR2 SASEGT. There are 11 residues in the CDR3. The CDR3 DNA is TGTGCCAGCAGCCCGAGCTACGAGCAGTACTTC. This encodes CASSPSYEQYF.

V usage is TRBV10-3 and J usage is TRBJ1-3; D remains ambiguous. V was cut by 4 bases and J by 0 bases, with 31 bases left in between. The germline V gene encodes CDR1 ENHRY and CDR2 SYGVKD. The CDR3 is 22 amino acids. The CDR3 sequence is CAISGSSLLPGIGAFSGNTIYF. The CDR3 nucleotides are TGTGCCATCAGTGGATCAAGCCTCTTACCCGGTATCGGAGCGTTCTCTGGAAACACCATATATTTT.

Here the CDR3 reads CASSPGQAGEQYF. For the CDR3, the DNA is TGTGCCAGCAGCCCGGGACAGGCTGGCGAGCAGTACTTC. The rearrangement uses TRBV5-4 and TRBJ2-5, with 8 nucleotides matching TRBD1. The J call may be incorrect, as the DNA end agrees better with TRBJ2-7. The CDR3 loop spans 13 amino acids. In germline, CDR1 is SGHNT, CDR2 YYREEE (reference sequence).

In its sample, this clone was seen a few times. The chain recombines TRBV6-6 with TRBJ1-5, with D possibly being TRBD1 (5 bases). This CDR3 contains 15 residues. Trimming shortened V by 0 bases and J by 6 bases, and 12 bases separated the two germline ends. Germline V gene lookup returns CDR1 MNHNY and CDR2 SVGAGI (reference sequence). DNA for the CDR3: TGTGCCAGCAGTTACTCGACGGGCAGGGTTCAGCCCCAGCATTTT. Its protein product is CASSYSTGRVQPQHF.

The rearrangement links TRBV18 to TRBJ2-1, with 7 bases aligning to TRBD1. V shed 1 base and J 3 bases; nucleotides not matched to a gene: 0. Germline-derived CDR1 and CDR2 are KGHSH and LQKENI. The CDR3 is made up of 14 amino acids. CDR3 bases: TGTGCCAGCTCACCACGGACAGGCTACAATGAGCAGTTCTTC. Amino acid sequence: CASSPRTGYNEQFF.

The V gene is TRBV5-1, the J gene TRBJ2-5, with D maybe TRBD1 (6 bases). Per germline, CDR1 SGHRS and CDR2 YFSETQ. V lost 1 base, J lost 3 bases, and 10 bases lay in between. The CDR3 extends over 14 amino acids. The CDR3 spells CASSLLQGEETQYF. The CDR3 bases are TGCGCCAGCAGCTTGTTACAGGGCGAAGAGACCCAGTACTTC.

This clone rates as hyperexpanded. The DNA for the CDR3 is TGCGCCAGCAGCCAGACAGGGTCCTACGAGCAGTACTTC. Residues: CASSQTGSYEQYF. This sequence joins TRBV4-1 and TRBJ2-7, with 7 bases aligning to TRBD1. Per germline, CDR1 MGHRA and CDR2 YSYEKL. The junction had 0 bases not matched to a gene; V was cut back by 3 bases and J by 1 base. CDR3 length: 13 residues.

The chain is built from TRBV6-6 and TRBJ2-6; D is ambiguous. CDR3 length: 16 residues. V shed 2 bases and J shed 2 bases, with 10 bases lying between them. Per germline, CDR1 MNHNY and CDR2 SVGAGI (reference sequence). The CDR3 DNA follows: TGTGCCAGCAGTTACCGTTGGTTGGCTGGGGCCAACGTCCTGACTTTC. It specifies CASSYRWLAGANVLTF.

This sequence joins TRBV4-3 and TRBJ2-5; D gene ambiguous. This CDR3 comprises 16 residues. Germline CDR1 and CDR2: LGHNA and YSLEER. Trimming removed 2 bases at V and 1 base at J, with 14 bases between. The CDR3 nucleotides read TGCGCCAGCAGCCAATATGTGTCGTCTGTCCAAGAGACCCAGTACTTC. It specifies CASSQYVSSVQETQYF.